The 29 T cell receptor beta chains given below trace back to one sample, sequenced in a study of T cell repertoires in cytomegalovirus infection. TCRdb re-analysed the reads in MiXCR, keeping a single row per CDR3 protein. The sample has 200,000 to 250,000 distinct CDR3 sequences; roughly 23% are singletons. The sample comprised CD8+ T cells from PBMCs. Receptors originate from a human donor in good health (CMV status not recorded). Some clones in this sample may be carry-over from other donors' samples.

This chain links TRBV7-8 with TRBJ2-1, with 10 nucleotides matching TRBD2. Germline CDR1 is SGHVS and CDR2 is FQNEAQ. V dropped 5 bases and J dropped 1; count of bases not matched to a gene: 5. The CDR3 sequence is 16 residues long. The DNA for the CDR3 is TGTGCCAGCAGCGAAACTAGCGGGGATTCCTACAATGAGCAGTTCTTC. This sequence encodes CASSETSGDSYNEQFF. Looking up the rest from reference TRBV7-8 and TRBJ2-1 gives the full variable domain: GAGVSQSPRYKVAKRGQDVALRCDPISGHVSLFWYQQALGQGPEFLTYFQNEAQLDKSGLPSDRFFAERPEGSVSTLKIQRTQQEDSAVYLCASSETSGDSYNEQFFGPGTRLTVL.

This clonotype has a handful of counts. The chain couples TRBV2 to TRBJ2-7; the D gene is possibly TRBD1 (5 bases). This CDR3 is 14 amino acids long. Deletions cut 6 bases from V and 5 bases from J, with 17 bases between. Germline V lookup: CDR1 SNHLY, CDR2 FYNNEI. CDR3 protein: CASRGLQGQDEQYF. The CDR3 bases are TGTGCCAGCAGGGGCCTGCAGGGCCAGGACGAGCAGTACTTC.

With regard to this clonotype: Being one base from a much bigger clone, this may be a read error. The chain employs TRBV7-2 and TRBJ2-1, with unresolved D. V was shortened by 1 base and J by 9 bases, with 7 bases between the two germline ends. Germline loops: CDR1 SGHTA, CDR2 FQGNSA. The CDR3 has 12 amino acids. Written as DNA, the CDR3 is TGTGCCAGCAGCTTAGGTCATTGTGAGCAGTTCTTC. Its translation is CASSLGHCEQFF.

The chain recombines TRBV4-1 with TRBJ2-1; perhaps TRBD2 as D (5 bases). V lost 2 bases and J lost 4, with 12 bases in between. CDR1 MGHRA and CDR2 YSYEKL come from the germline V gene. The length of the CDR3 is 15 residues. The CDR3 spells CASSQLLDPYNEQFF. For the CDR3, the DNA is TGCGCCAGCAGCCAATTACTAGACCCATACAATGAGCAGTTCTTC.

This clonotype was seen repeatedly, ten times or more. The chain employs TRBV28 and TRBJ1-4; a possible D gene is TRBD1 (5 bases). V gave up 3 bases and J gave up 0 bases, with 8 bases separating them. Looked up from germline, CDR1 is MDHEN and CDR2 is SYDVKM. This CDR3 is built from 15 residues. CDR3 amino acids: CASSFGGATNEKLFF. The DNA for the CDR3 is TGTGCCAGCAGTTTCGGAGGGGCAACTAATGAAAAACTGTTTTTT.

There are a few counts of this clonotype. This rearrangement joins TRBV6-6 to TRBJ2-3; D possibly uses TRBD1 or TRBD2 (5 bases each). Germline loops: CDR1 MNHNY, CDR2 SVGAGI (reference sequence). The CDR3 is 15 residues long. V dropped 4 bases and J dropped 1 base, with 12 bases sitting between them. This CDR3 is CASSWVGEGTDTQYF. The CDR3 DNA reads TGTGCCAGCAGTTGGGTGGGGGAAGGCACAGATACGCAGTATTTT.

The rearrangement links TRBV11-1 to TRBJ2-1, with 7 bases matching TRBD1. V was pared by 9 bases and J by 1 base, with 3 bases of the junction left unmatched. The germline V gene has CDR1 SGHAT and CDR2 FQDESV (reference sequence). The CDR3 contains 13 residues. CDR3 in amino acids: CASRDSSYNEQFF. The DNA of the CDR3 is TGTGCCAGTAGGGACAGTTCCTACAATGAGCAGTTCTTC.

This CDR3 reads CASTSTGQGNGYTF. CDR3 in DNA: TGTGCCAGCACCTCGACCGGACAGGGGAATGGCTACACCTTC. The chain carries TRBV28 and TRBJ1-2; 9 bases line up with TRBD1. The germline V gene encodes CDR1 MDHEN and CDR2 SYDVKM. The J segment lost 6 bases and the V segment lost 7 bases, leaving 9 bases of the junction unmatched. The CDR3 is made up of 14 amino acids.

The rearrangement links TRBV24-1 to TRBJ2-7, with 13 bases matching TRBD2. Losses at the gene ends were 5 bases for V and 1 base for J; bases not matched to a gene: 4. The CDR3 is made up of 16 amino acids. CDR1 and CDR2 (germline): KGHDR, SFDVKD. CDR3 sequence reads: CATSAPGLAGSYEQYF. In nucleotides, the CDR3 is TGTGCCACCAGTGCCCCGGGACTAGCGGGGTCCTACGAGCAGTACTTC.

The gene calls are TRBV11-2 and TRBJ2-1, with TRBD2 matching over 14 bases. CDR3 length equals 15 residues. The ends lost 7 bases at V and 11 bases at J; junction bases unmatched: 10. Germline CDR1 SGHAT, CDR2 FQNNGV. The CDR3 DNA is TGTGCCAGCACCCTTGGACTAGCGGGGGGACAACAGCAGTTCTTC. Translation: CASTLGLAGGQQQFF.

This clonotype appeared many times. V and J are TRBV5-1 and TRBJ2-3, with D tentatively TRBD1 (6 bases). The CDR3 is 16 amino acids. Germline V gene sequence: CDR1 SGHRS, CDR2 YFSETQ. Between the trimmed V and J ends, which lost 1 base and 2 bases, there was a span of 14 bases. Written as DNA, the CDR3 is TGCGCCAGCAGCTTGTTAGGGGGTGTGCCCACAGATACGCAGTATTTT. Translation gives CASSLLGGVPTDTQYF.

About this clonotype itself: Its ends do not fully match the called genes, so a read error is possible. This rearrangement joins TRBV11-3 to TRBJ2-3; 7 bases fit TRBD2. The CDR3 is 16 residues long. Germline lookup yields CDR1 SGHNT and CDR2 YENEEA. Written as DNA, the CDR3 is TGTGCCAGCAGATTAGATCGGGGAGCGGGGTCAGATACGCAGTATTTT. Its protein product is CASRLDRGAGSDTQYF.

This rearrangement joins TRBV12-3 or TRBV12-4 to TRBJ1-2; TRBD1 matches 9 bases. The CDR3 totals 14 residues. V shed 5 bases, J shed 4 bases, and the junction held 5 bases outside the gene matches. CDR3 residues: CASSVRDRVYGYTF. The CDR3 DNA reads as TGTGCCAGCAGTGTCCGGGACAGGGTCTATGGCTACACCTTC.

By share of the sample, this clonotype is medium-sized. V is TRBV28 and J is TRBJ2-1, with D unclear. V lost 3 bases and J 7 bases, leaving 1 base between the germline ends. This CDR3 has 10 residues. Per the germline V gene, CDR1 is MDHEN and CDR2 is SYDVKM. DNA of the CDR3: TGTGCCAGCAGTTTTAATGAGCAGTTCTTC. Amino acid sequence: CASSFNEQFF. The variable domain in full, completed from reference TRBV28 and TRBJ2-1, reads DVKVTQSSRYLVKRTGEKVFLECVQDMDHENMFWYRQDPGLGLRLIYFSYDVKMKEKGDIPEGYSVSREKKERFSLILESASTNQTSMYLCASSFNEQFFGPGTRLTVL.

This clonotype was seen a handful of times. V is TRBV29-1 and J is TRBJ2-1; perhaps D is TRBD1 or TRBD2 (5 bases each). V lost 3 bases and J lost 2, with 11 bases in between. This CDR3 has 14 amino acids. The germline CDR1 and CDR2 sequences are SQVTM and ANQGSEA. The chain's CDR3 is CSVEGDRTYNEQFF. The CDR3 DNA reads TGCAGCGTTGAGGGGGATAGAACCTACAATGAGCAGTTCTTC.

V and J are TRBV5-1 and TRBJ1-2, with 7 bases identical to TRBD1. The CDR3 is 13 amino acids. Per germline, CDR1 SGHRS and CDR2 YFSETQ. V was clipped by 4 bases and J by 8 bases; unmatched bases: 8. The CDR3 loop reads CASSPTGAEGYTF. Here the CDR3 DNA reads TGCGCCAGCAGCCCCACAGGGGCGGAGGGCTACACCTTC.

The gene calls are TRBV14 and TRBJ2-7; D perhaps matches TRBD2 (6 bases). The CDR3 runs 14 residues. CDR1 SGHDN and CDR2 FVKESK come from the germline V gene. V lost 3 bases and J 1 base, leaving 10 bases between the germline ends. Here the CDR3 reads CASSQGGGSYEQYF. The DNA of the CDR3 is TGTGCCAGCAGCCAGGGTGGAGGGTCCTACGAGCAGTACTTC.

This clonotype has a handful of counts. DNA of the CDR3: TGCAGTGCTAGGGGGCGGGGGGGCCTGAAAGAGACCCAGTACTTC. This translates into CSARGRGGLKETQYF. The chain joins TRBV20-1 to TRBJ2-5; 9 bases are a match to TRBD2. V dropped 3 bases and J dropped 3; count of bases not matched to a gene: 8. The CDR3 covers 15 residues. Per germline, CDR1 DFQATT and CDR2 SNEGSKA (reference sequence).

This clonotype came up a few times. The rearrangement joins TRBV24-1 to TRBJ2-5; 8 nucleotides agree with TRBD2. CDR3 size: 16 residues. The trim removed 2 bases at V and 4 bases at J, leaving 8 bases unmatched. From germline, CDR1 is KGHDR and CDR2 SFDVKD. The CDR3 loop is CATSDWSSGGRETQYF. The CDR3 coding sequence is TGTGCCACCAGTGATTGGTCCAGCGGGGGCCGAGAGACCCAGTACTTC.

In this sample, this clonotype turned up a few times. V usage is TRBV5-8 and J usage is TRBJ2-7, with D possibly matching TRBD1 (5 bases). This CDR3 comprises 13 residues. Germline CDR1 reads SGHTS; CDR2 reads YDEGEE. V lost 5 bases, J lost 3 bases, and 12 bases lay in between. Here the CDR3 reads CASSTGYDYEQYF. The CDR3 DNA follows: TGTGCCAGCAGTACAGGCTACGACTACGAGCAGTACTTC.

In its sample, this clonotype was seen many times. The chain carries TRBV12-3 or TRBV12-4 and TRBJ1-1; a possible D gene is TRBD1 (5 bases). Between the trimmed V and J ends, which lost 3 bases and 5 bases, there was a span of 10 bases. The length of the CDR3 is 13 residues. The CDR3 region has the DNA TGTGCCAGCAGTTTCTCAAGGGGAACTGAAGCTTTCTTT. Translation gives CASSFSRGTEAFF.

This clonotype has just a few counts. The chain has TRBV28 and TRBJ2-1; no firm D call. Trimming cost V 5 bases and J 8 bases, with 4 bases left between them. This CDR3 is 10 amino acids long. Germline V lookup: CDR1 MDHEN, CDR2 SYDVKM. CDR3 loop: CASSHHEQFF. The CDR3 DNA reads TGTGCCAGCAGTCACCATGAGCAGTTCTTC. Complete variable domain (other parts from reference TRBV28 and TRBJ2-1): DVKVTQSSRYLVKRTGEKVFLECVQDMDHENMFWYRQDPGLGLRLIYFSYDVKMKEKGDIPEGYSVSREKKERFSLILESASTNQTSMYLCASSHHEQFFGPGTRLTVL.

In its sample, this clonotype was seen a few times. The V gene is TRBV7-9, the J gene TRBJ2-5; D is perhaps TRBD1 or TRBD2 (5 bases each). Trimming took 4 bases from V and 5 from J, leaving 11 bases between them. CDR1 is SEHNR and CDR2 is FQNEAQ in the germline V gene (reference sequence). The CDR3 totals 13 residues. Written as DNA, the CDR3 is TGTGCCAGCAGCTCCGGGGCTAGTGAGACCCAGTACTTC. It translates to CASSSGASETQYF.

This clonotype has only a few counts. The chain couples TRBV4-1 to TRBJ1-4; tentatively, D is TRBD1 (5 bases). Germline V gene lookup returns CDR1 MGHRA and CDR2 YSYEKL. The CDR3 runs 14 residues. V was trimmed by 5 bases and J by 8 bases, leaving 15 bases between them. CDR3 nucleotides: TGCGCCAGCAGCTACGGACGGGGGGAGGAAAAACTGTTTTTT. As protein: CASSYGRGEEKLFF.

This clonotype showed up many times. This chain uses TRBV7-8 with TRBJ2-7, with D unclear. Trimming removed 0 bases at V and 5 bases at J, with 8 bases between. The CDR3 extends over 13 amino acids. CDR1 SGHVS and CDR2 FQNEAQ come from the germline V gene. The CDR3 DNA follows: TGTGCCAGCAGCTTAGCAGGTCGGGACGAGCAGTACTTC. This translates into CASSLAGRDEQYF.

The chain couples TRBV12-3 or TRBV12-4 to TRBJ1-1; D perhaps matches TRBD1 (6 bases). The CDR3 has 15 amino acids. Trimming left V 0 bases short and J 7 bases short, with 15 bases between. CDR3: CASSLADGGGLEAFF. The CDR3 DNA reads TGTGCCAGCAGTTTAGCGGACGGAGGGGGGCTTGAAGCTTTCTTT.

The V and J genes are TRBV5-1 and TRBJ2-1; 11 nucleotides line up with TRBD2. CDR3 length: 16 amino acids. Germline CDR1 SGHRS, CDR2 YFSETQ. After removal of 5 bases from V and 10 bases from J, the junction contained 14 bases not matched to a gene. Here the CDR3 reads CASSYWGTSGPLEQFF. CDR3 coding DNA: TGCGCCAGCAGTTACTGGGGGACTAGCGGCCCCCTAGAGCAGTTCTTC.

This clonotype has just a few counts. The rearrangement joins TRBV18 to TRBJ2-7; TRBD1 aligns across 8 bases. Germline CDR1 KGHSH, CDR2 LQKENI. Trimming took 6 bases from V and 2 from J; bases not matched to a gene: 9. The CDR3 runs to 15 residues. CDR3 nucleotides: TGTGCCAGCTCCCAACGGGACAGGCCCCCCTACGAGCAGTACTTC. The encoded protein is CASSQRDRPPYEQYF.

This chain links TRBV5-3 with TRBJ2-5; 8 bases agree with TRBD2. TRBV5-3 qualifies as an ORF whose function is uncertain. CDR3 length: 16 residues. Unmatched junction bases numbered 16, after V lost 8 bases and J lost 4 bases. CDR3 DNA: TGTGCCAGCAATGAAGCAACCCGGGGGGGGGGAGAGACCCAGTACTTC. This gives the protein CASNEATRGGGETQYF.